The next 26 T cell receptor beta chains were all read from a single sample in a study of T cells in Graves' hyperthyroidism and ophthalmopathy. Amplified TCR beta CDR3 regions derived from RNA transcripts. The HTBI primer set drove a first-round RT-PCR of the TCR CDR3. TCRdb reanalysed the multiplex PCR reads using MiXCR and keeps one entry per CDR3 protein. The data hold about 660,000 distinct CDR3 sequences, with 40% to 55% observed a single time. Material for sequencing was peripheral blood or thyroid tissue (not recorded which). The receptors originated from an adult man with Graves' disease, either hyperthyroidism or ophthalmopathy (not recorded which).

This clonotype was seen a few times. V and J are TRBV3-1 and TRBJ1-6, with TRBD1 matching over 8 bases. J lost 7 bases, V lost 1 base, and 3 bases had no gene match. This CDR3 is built from 15 residues. The germline gives CDR1 LGHDT, CDR2 YNNKEL (reference sequence). The CDR3 reads CASSQGGQGNSPLHF. DNA for the CDR3: TGTGCCAGCAGCCAAGGCGGACAGGGAAATTCACCCCTCCACTTT. The full variable domain, with the rest looked up from reference TRBV3-1 and TRBJ1-6, is DTAVSQTPKYLVTQMGNDKSIKCEQNLGHDTMYWYKQDSKKFLKIMFSYNNKELIINETVPNRFSPKSPDKAHLNLHINSLELGDSAVYFCASSQGGQGNSPLHFGNGTRLTVT.

The chain uses TRBV7-9 and TRBJ2-2, with TRBD2 as a possible D gene (6 bases). This CDR3 is 17 amino acids long. Trimming shortened V by 7 bases and J by 4 bases, and 22 bases separated the two germline ends. The germline CDR1 and CDR2 sequences are SEHNR and FQNEAQ (reference sequence). Here the CDR3 DNA reads TGTGCCAGCATTCTCCGGAGAAGACTGGGGGGCACCGGGGAGCTGTTTTTT. Protein: CASILRRRLGGTGELFF.

The chain combines TRBV2 with TRBJ1-5, with unresolved D. The CDR3 has 12 residues. Trimming took off 8 bases at V and 5 bases at J, with 10 bases between the two ends. Germline V gene data show CDR1 as SNHLY and CDR2 as FYNNEI. The CDR3 sequence is CASLEFDQPQHF. Here the CDR3 DNA reads TGTGCCAGCTTGGAGTTCGATCAGCCCCAGCATTTT.

This chain joins TRBV20-1 and TRBJ2-6; D is uncertain. CDR1 is DFQATT, CDR2 SNEGSKA, per germline (reference sequence). The CDR3 has 12 residues. Trimming pared 3 bases from V and 4 bases from J, leaving 4 bases between. CDR3 in amino acids: CSASGGANVLTF. CDR3 DNA sequence: TGCAGTGCTAGCGGGGGGGCCAACGTCCTGACTTTC.

The table lists this clonotype with a few counts. The chain is built from TRBV6-6 and TRBJ2-5; weak D call: TRBD2 (6 bases). V shed 4 bases and J shed 5 bases, with 14 bases lying between them. CDR1 and CDR2 from the germline V gene are MNHNY and SVGAGI (reference sequence). CDR3 length: 14 amino acids. Here the CDR3 DNA reads TGTGCCAGCAGTTTAGCCGGGGGATGGGAGACCCAGTACTTC. Protein: CASSLAGGWETQYF.

The chain joins TRBV2 to TRBJ1-3; D not resolved. There are 15 residues in the CDR3. Per germline, CDR1 SNHLY and CDR2 FYNNEI. Between the trimmed V and J ends, which lost 6 bases and 3 bases, there was a span of 15 bases. This CDR3 is CASRPEWAGGNTIYF. DNA of the CDR3: TGTGCCAGCAGACCGGAGTGGGCGGGTGGAAACACCATATATTTT.

The CDR3 DNA is TGTGCCAGCAGTCCCGACAGGCCGTTGAACACCATATATTTT. Residues: CASSPDRPLNTIYF. The chain is built from TRBV6-5 and TRBJ1-3, with a possible D match to TRBD1 (6 bases). V gave up 5 bases and J gave up 7 bases, with 15 bases separating them. The CDR3 extends over 14 amino acids. CDR1 is MNHEY, CDR2 SVGAGI, per germline.

This chain connects TRBV2 to TRBJ2-2; 10 positions agree with TRBD1. The CDR3 length is 15 residues. J gave up 6 bases and V 9 bases, and 10 bases lay outside the gene matches. The V gene's germline CDR1 is SNHLY and CDR2 FYNNEI. The CDR3 sequence is CARDHTGTGAGELFF. CDR3 nucleotide sequence: TGTGCCAGAGACCATACAGGGACAGGGGCCGGGGAGCTGTTTTTT.

As concerns this clonotype: Compared with germline, one end of the junction differs, possibly owing to a read error. The gene calls are TRBV7-2 and TRBJ2-7; TRBD1 matches at 7 bases. The CDR3 runs 16 residues. Germline assignment: CDR1 SGHTA and CDR2 FQGNSA. CDR3 in DNA: TGCGCCAGCAGCCCGTTCGTGAGACAGGGATCCTACGAGCAGTACTTC. Its translation: CASSPFVRQGSYEQYF.

The V and J genes are TRBV12-3 or TRBV12-4 and TRBJ1-5; 9 nucleotides align to TRBD1. The CDR3 is made up of 19 amino acids. V shed 3 bases, J shed 2 bases, and the junction held 14 bases outside the gene matches. Written as DNA, the CDR3 is TGTGCCAGCAGTTTCGCCGGGGGACCGGGACAGGGCGGCAATCAGCCCCAGCATTTT. Its translation: CASSFAGGPGQGGNQPQHF.

The V and J genes are TRBV20-1 and TRBJ2-7; weak D call: TRBD1 (6 bases). The CDR3 spans 10 residues. Germline V gene data show CDR1 as DFQATT and CDR2 as SNEGSKA (reference sequence). DNA for the CDR3: TGCAGCACCCAGGGGTGGGAGCAGTACTTC. This gives the protein CSTQGWEQYF.

The J gene is TRBJ1-3, the V gene TRBV10-3, with TRBD1 as a possible D gene (5 bases). V shed 0 bases and J shed 0 bases, with 12 bases lying between them. This CDR3 region has 17 residues. In germline, CDR1 is ENHRY, CDR2 SYGVKD. In DNA form, the CDR3 reads TGTGCCATCAGTGAGTCAAGGGGCGGTAACTCTGGAAACACCATATATTTT. Amino acid sequence: CAISESRGGNSGNTIYF.

The chain uses TRBV7-9 and TRBJ2-7; a possible D gene is TRBD1 (6 bases). Germline V lookup: CDR1 SEHNR, CDR2 FQNEAQ (reference sequence). Deletions cut 5 bases from V and 0 bases from J, with 14 bases between. This CDR3 has 15 amino acids. The CDR3 DNA sequence: TGTGCCAGCAGCCACGAACAGGGATTCTCCTACGAGCAGTACTTC. This gives the protein CASSHEQGFSYEQYF.

This sequence joins TRBV6-5 and TRBJ2-5, with 10 bases that match TRBD1. This CDR3 region has 15 residues. Germline assignment: CDR1 MNHEY and CDR2 SVGAGI. V lost 5 bases to trimming and J lost 2 bases; unmatched junction nucleotides: 5. The DNA of the CDR3 is TGTGCCAGCAGTCTACCGGGACAGGGGCAAGAGACCCAGTACTTC. This gives the protein CASSLPGQGQETQYF.

In its sample, this clonotype was seen many times. The chain employs TRBV9 and TRBJ2-5, with D possibly matching TRBD1 (6 bases). CDR1 and CDR2 (germline): SGDLS, YYNGEE. Between the trimmed V and J ends, which lost 3 bases and 5 bases, there was a span of 14 bases. This CDR3 is built from 14 residues. The CDR3 protein is CASSAGQGRETQYF. In DNA form, the CDR3 reads TGTGCCAGCAGCGCAGGCCAGGGGCGGGAGACCCAGTACTTC.

Comments on this clonotype: A much larger clone differs by one base, so this may be a read error. The gene calls are TRBV7-9 and TRBJ2-7; D gene unclear. CDR1 and CDR2 from the germline V gene are SEHNR and FQNEAQ (reference sequence). This CDR3 has 12 residues. The CDR3 is CASSPDFYEQCF. The DNA of the CDR3 is TGTGCCAGCAGCCCCGACTTCTACGAGCAGTGCTTC.

This clonotype was counted a few times. This sequence joins TRBV4-1 and TRBJ1-2; D is perhaps TRBD1 (5 bases). The germline V gene has CDR1 MGHRA and CDR2 YSYEKL. The CDR3 totals 14 residues. With 1 base removed from V and 3 bases from J, the gap between germline ends came to 9 bases. The CDR3: CASSQVPGYYGYTF. For the CDR3, the DNA is TGCGCCAGCAGCCAAGTCCCAGGGTACTATGGCTACACCTTC.

The V gene is TRBV15, the J gene TRBJ1-6, with 7 bases lining up with TRBD1. CDR3 length equals 12 residues. V was clipped by 8 bases and J by 10 bases; unmatched bases: 5. From germline, CDR1 is LNHNV and CDR2 YYDKDF (reference sequence). CDR3 DNA sequence: TGTGCCACCTCCGGGACAGACTCACCCCTCCACTTT. Encoded protein: CATSGTDSPLHF.

The CDR3 DNA reads TGCAGAGATAACTGGGAGACTGAAGCTTTCTTT. This gives the protein CRDNWETEAFF. The chain is built from TRBV29-1 and TRBJ1-1; D remains unclear. Germline values: CDR1 SQVTM, CDR2 ANQGSEA. CDR3 length: 11 amino acids.

J is TRBJ1-2 and V is TRBV2; D possibly corresponds to TRBD1 (5 bases). The CDR3 is 14 residues long. Germline-derived CDR1 and CDR2 are SNHLY and FYNNEI. V lost 4 bases and J 8 bases, leaving 17 bases between the germline ends. The CDR3, as DNA: TGTGCCAGCAGTGCGGGCAGAGGGGCGGGCGGCTACACCTTC. Encoded protein: CASSAGRGAGGYTF.

This chain joins TRBV29-1 and TRBJ1-4, with D unclear. This CDR3 has 14 amino acids. Germline lookup yields CDR1 SQVTM and CDR2 ANQGSEA. The V and J ends lost 4 bases and 5 bases respectively, with 14 bases between them. The CDR3 bases are TGCAGCGTTGTGACTAGCGGGGTGAATGAAAAACTGTTTTTT. Protein: CSVVTSGVNEKLFF. The variable domain in full, completed from reference TRBV29-1 and TRBJ1-4, reads SAVISQKPSRDICQRGTSLTIQCQVDSQVTMMFWYRQQPGQSLTLIATANQGSEATYESGFVIDKFPISRPNLTFSTLTVSNMSPEDSSIYLCSVVTSGVNEKLFFGSGTQLSVL.

This clonotype has a handful of counts. The chain employs TRBV7-9 and TRBJ1-1; D ambiguous. The germline gives CDR1 SEHNR, CDR2 FQNEAQ (reference sequence). This CDR3 has 15 residues. The germline V and J ends were trimmed by 3 bases and 0 bases, with 11 bases remaining between them. The CDR3 protein is CASSLGPRVNTEAFF. DNA of the CDR3: TGTGCCAGCAGCTTGGGTCCTAGGGTGAACACTGAAGCTTTCTTT.

The rearrangement joins TRBV2 to TRBJ1-3; D gene unclear. The CDR3 consists of 14 residues. V was trimmed by 3 bases and J by 2 bases, leaving 8 bases between them. Germline V gene sequence: CDR1 SNHLY, CDR2 FYNNEI. CDR3 region: CASSDSRAGNTIYF. As DNA, the CDR3 is TGTGCCAGCAGTGACAGTAGGGCTGGAAACACCATATATTTT.

V and J are TRBV20-1 and TRBJ2-7, with D perhaps being TRBD1 or TRBD2 (5 bases each). Germline V gene lookup returns CDR1 DFQATT and CDR2 SNEGSKA (reference sequence). CDR3 length: 14 amino acids. V was clipped by 1 base and J by 3 bases, with 13 bases between them. The CDR3 protein is CSARGAGDHYEQYF. The CDR3 nucleotides read TGCAGTGCTAGAGGGGCTGGGGACCACTACGAGCAGTACTTC.

The J gene is TRBJ2-7, the V gene TRBV20-1; possibly TRBD1 for D (6 bases). The germline V gene encodes CDR1 DFQATT and CDR2 SNEGSKA (reference sequence). The V gene lost 6 bases and the J gene lost 1 base, with 10 bases spanning the gap. The length of the CDR3 is 12 residues. The CDR3 region is CSAHGQSYEQYF. CDR3 nucleotide sequence: TGCAGTGCACATGGACAGTCCTACGAGCAGTACTTC.

The chain links TRBV2 to TRBJ1-6; possible D gene TRBD1, 6 bases. The CDR3 has 15 amino acids. Per germline, CDR1 SNHLY and CDR2 FYNNEI. V lost 4 bases to trimming and J lost 10 bases, with 17 bases between them. The CDR3 spells CASSVAQGIRSPLHF. The CDR3 bases are TGTGCCAGCAGTGTTGCACAGGGAATTCGGTCACCCCTCCACTTT.